The source of this T cell receptor (beta chain) is a study of T cells in Graves' hyperthyroidism and ophthalmopathy. Remarks on this clonotype: A read error may produce the germline difference seen at one junction end.

The investigators amplified TCR beta CDR3 regions from RNA transcripts. The primer set for the first-round RT-PCR of the TCR CDR3 was HTBI. TCRdb re-called the multiplex PCR reads with MiXCR, one entry per CDR3 protein. The data hold 200,000 to 250,000 distinct CDR3 sequences, with around 26% observed a single time. The sequence came from a woman aged 40 to 50 with Graves' ophthalmopathy. Sequenced input: blood.

CDR3 sequence: CASSLVQHSYEQSF. The CDR3 DNA reads TGTGCCAGCAGCTTGGTACAGCACTCCTACGAGCAGTCCTTC. This sequence joins TRBV7-2 and TRBJ2-7; no clear D. In germline, CDR1 is SGHTA, CDR2 FQGNSA. The CDR3 contains 14 residues.